The 16 T cell receptor beta chains presented below share a single source sample, sequenced in a study of blood T cell repertoires in COVID-19. Sequencing used immunoSEQ multiplex PCR; TCRdb keeps in-frame clones, though not all of them. The sample holds some 97,000 clones, approximately 92% seen once. The sample was peripheral blood. Every receptor here comes from a man between 65 and 79 years old with acute or convalescent COVID-19.

The V gene is TRBV5-1, the J gene TRBJ2-1; TRBD2 might be the D (5 bases). Looked up from germline, CDR1 is SGHRS and CDR2 is YFSETQ. CDR3 length: 17 residues. Between the trimmed V and J ends, which lost 0 bases and 0 bases, there was a span of 13 bases. The CDR3: CASSLEGEASSYNEQFF. The CDR3 nucleotides read TGCGCCAGCAGCTTGGAGGGAGAAGCGAGCTCCTACAATGAGCAGTTCTTC.

This rearrangement joins TRBV5-1 to TRBJ1-4, with D perhaps TRBD1 (5 bases). The CDR3 consists of 13 residues. The germline V gene has CDR1 SGHRS and CDR2 YFSETQ. V lost 0 bases and J 8 bases, leaving 8 bases between the germline ends. The CDR3 reads CASSLAGKEKLFF. The DNA of the CDR3 is TGCGCCAGCAGCTTGGCAGGGAAAGAAAAACTGTTTTTT.

The chain has TRBV27 and TRBJ1-5; 7 bases line up with TRBD1. V was clipped by 5 bases and J by 1 base; unmatched bases: 11. In germline, CDR1 is MNHEY, CDR2 SMNVEV (reference sequence). The CDR3 loop spans 17 amino acids. In DNA form, the CDR3 reads TGTGCCAGCAGTGCTCAATTGAGACAGGGAAGCAATCAGCCCCAGCATTTT. This sequence encodes CASSAQLRQGSNQPQHF.

This clone was detected once. The CDR3 DNA reads as TGTGCCAGCGGGACAGGGCTCAATCAGCCCCAGCATTTT. Its protein product is CASGTGLNQPQHF. The chain joins TRBV28 to TRBJ1-5; TRBD1 matches 9 bases. After removal of 8 bases from V and 3 bases from J, the junction contained 2 bases not matched to a gene. CDR1 and CDR2 from the germline V gene are MDHEN and SYDVKM. This CDR3 has 13 residues. The full variable domain, with the rest looked up from reference TRBV28 and TRBJ1-5, is DVKVTQSSRYLVKRTGEKVFLECVQDMDHENMFWYRQDPGLGLRLIYFSYDVKMKEKGDIPEGYSVSREKKERFSLILESASTNQTSMYLCASGTGLNQPQHFGDGTRLSIL.

CDR3 nucleotide sequence: TGTGCCAGCATACAGGGGCGCATGGCTTTCTTT. Amino acid sequence: CASIQGRMAFF. V usage is TRBV27 and J usage is TRBJ1-1; 7 positions agree with TRBD1. Trimming took 7 bases from V and 11 from J; bases not matched to a gene: 7. This CDR3 region has 11 residues. The germline V gene has CDR1 MNHEY and CDR2 SMNVEV (reference sequence).

This clone occurred once. V and J are TRBV3-1 (or the pseudogene TRBV3-2) and TRBJ1-3; D remains unclear. Germline CDR1 and CDR2: LGHDT and YNNKEL (reference sequence). CDR3 length equals 15 residues. V was cut by 3 bases and J by 2 bases, with 11 bases left in between. The CDR3 DNA reads TGTGCCAGCAGCCAGATGGGAGGGACTGGAAACACCATATATTTT. This codes for CASSQMGGTGNTIYF.

The V call is TRBV3-1 (or the pseudogene TRBV3-2), the J call TRBJ1-2; D is undetermined. Germline V gives CDR1 LGHDT, CDR2 YNNKEL (reference sequence). V was shortened by 1 base and J by 6 bases, with 6 bases between the two germline ends. The CDR3 consists of 12 residues. The CDR3 loop is CASSQGSDGYTF. The CDR3 DNA reads as TGTGCCAGCAGCCAAGGGTCAGATGGCTACACCTTC.

The CDR3 sequence is CASSSGEHYGYTF. For the CDR3, the DNA is TGCGCCAGCAGCTCCGGGGAACATTATGGCTACACCTTC. The rearrangement joins TRBV5-1 to TRBJ1-2; D unclear. Germline loops: CDR1 SGHRS, CDR2 YFSETQ. This CDR3 region has 13 residues. V was shortened by 3 bases and J by 5 bases, with 11 bases between the two germline ends.

This clone was seen a few times. The chain uses TRBV19 and TRBJ1-3, with 7 bases aligning to TRBD1. J lost 2 bases, V lost 4 bases, and 8 bases had no gene match. Per germline, CDR1 LNHDA and CDR2 SQIVND (reference sequence). The CDR3 length is 16 residues. Here the CDR3 reads CASSTYSDRAGNTIYF. CDR3 coding DNA: TGTGCCAGTAGTACCTATAGCGACAGGGCTGGAAACACCATATATTTT. Looking up the rest from reference TRBV19 and TRBJ1-3 gives the full variable domain: DGGITQSPKYLFRKEGQNVTLSCEQNLNHDAMYWYRQDPGQGLRLIYYSQIVNDFQKGDIAEGYSVSREKKESFPLTVTSAQKNPTAFYLCASSTYSDRAGNTIYFGEGSWLTVV.

The V and J genes are TRBV18 and TRBJ1-2; D is perhaps TRBD1 (5 bases). This CDR3 region has 15 residues. CDR1 and CDR2 (germline): KGHSH, LQKENI. V was shortened by 0 bases and J by 4 bases, with 12 bases between the two germline ends. The CDR3 nucleotides read TGTGCCAGCTCACCACCGATTTCCAGGGCCTATGGCTACACCTTC. This codes for CASSPPISRAYGYTF.

The chain employs TRBV30 and TRBJ1-5; 7 nucleotides agree with TRBD1. V shed 0 bases and J 6 bases; nucleotides not matched to a gene: 2. The CDR3 sequence is 13 residues long. Per germline, CDR1 GTSNPN and CDR2 SVGIG (reference sequence). The CDR3 coding sequence is TGTGCCTGGAGTGTACAGGGGAGTCAGCCCCAGCATTTT. Translated, it gives CAWSVQGSQPQHF.

This clone has more than one count but fewer than ten. V and J are TRBV7-8 and TRBJ2-5; the D gene is possibly TRBD1 (5 bases). Trimming stripped 5 bases from V and 2 bases from J, with 12 bases between. Germline assignment: CDR1 SGHVS and CDR2 FQNEAQ. This CDR3 region has 14 residues. In DNA form, the CDR3 reads TGTGCCAGCAGCCCCGTCGACAGTCAAGAGACCCAGTACTTC. Amino acids: CASSPVDSQETQYF.

The chain joins TRBV2 to TRBJ1-6, with TRBD1 matching over 7 bases. Germline loops: CDR1 SNHLY, CDR2 FYNNEI. This CDR3 spans 16 amino acids. J lost 5 bases, V lost 3 bases, and 7 bases had no gene match. The DNA of the CDR3 is TGTGCCAGCAGTGATCGGAGGACAGGAGATAATTCACCCCTCCACTTT. Amino acids: CASSDRRTGDNSPLHF. The whole variable domain, filled in from reference TRBV2 and TRBJ1-6, reads EPEVTQTPSHQVTQMGQEVILRCVPISNHLYFYWYRQILGQKVEFLVSFYNNEISEKSEIFDDQFSVERPDGSNFTLKIRSTKLEDSAMYFCASSDRRTGDNSPLHFGNGTRLTVT.

The chain couples TRBV30 to TRBJ1-1; 7 bases match TRBD1. J gave up 0 bases and V 4 bases, and 2 bases lay outside the gene matches. This CDR3 has 13 amino acids. Germline lookup yields CDR1 GTSNPN and CDR2 SVGIG (reference sequence). The CDR3 is CAWTQGVNTEAFF. The CDR3 DNA reads as TGTGCCTGGACCCAGGGGGTGAACACTGAAGCTTTCTTT.

The chain combines TRBV7-9 with TRBJ1-4; the match to TRBD1 covers 7 bases. There are 14 residues in the CDR3. V dropped 5 bases and J dropped 7; count of bases not matched to a gene: 7. Germline lookup yields CDR1 SEHNR and CDR2 FQNEAQ (reference sequence). The CDR3 sequence: CASSNRGNGEKLFF. The CDR3, as DNA: TGTGCCAGCAGCAACAGGGGTAACGGTGAAAAACTGTTTTTT.

This chain connects TRBV25-1 to TRBJ2-7; 9 bases map to TRBD1. Unmatched junction bases numbered 4, after V lost 8 bases and J lost 2 bases. This CDR3 contains 13 residues. CDR1 is MGHDK and CDR2 is SYGVNS in the germline V gene. The CDR3 DNA reads as TGTGCCAGCCGGGGACAGGGTACCTACGAGCAGTACTTC. Translating gives CASRGQGTYEQYF.